This T cell receptor (beta chain) was obtained from a study of blood T cell repertoires in COVID-19. This CDR3 comprises 14 residues. The ends were cut back, 6 bases at V and 1 base at J, with 12 bases in the middle. CDR1 and CDR2 from the germline V gene are SNHLY and FYNNEI. How the authors handled the data: The assay estimated nucleated cells by amplifying reference gene primers. The assay was immunoSEQ multiplex PCR, and TCRdb's table has in-frame clones only and misses some. V and J calls and clone size are copied from that table; D and trimming were computed from the DNA. Of fewer than 500,000 clones listed, about 85% were seen once; the top ten hold about 2%. Participants' reported clinical history set cohort assignment.

The source is a woman aged 18-29 years with acute COVID-19. This rearrangement joins TRBV2 to TRBJ1-1; possibly TRBD1 for D (6 bases). Sequencing was performed on PBMCs or T cells enriched from blood (not recorded which). The CDR3 nucleotides are TGTGCCAGCAGAAACAGGGTCGGGAACACTGAAGCTTTCTTT. This encodes CASRNRVGNTEAFF.